These T cell receptor beta chains were read from a single sample in a study of neurological immune-mediated disorders. One entry per CDR3 protein results from TCRdb running MiXCR on the 5' RACE reads. The sample consists of approximately 47,000 distinct CDR3 sequences, over 9.5% of them appearing once. Specimen: PBMCs. These receptors were collected from a male donor with HTLV-1-associated myelopathy (HAM/TSP). Both conserved end residues are trimmed from each CDR3. Fields, in order: V gene, clone size, CDR3 protein. Expanded clones are given a class, and other clones once, few, many or no size at all.

>TRBV10-2|few
ASRVFSSYNEQF
>TRBV7-2|many
ASSLGGSGNTIY
>TRBV7-2|-
ANSFRSKGSSPLH
>TRBV20-1|many
SAESGGSSYEQY
>TRBV7-9|many
ASTTVQETQY
>TRBV20-1|many
SATTPSGGTDTQY
>TRBV5-1|many
ASSLGDPSNYGYT
>TRBV16|-
TSSQEPGPQETQY
>TRBV7-8|few
ASSSGTGAHYGYT
>TRBV5-6|many
ASSWGGTGGDTQY
>TRBV15|many
ATSRSGGSTDTQY
>TRBV28|many
ASSLPAGSYGYT
>TRBV3-1|-
ASSSTGANTEAF
>TRBV2|many
ASNPGGDIQY
>TRBV10-3|many
AISTGQGPHEQY
>TRBV20-1|medium-sized
SARENEKLF
>TRBV7-8|-
ASSLERVETTGANVLT
>TRBV5-1|many
ASSLSGDPEKQF
>TRBV5-5|many
ASSFLQGRYEQY
>TRBV10-3|many
AISESTSTDTQY
>TRBV5-1|many
ASSPQGATEAF
>TRBV29-1|-
SASVGQGGQRTLH
>TRBV12-3/TRBV12-4|-
ASTPGSFSYEQY
>TRBV20-1|many
SAPPTGSNYGYT
>TRBV5-6|many
ASSSFARLAGFTDTQY
>TRBV12-3/TRBV12-4|many
ASSRETYNSPLH
>TRBV5-1|many
ASSPGQTYNTIY
>TRBV5-1|many
ASLRGAGSTEAF